This T cell receptor beta chain is from a study of cytomegalovirus exposure and HLA in healthy donors. Study context: The study's early data release held about 85 million unique TCRs from HLA-typed donors.

Comments on this clone: Its antigen is unidentified.

Use of 60 Vbeta and 13 Jbeta primers characterized the PCR. Some clones are missing from TCRdb's copy, which holds only in-frame ones; the method was immunoSEQ multiplex PCR. This repertoire shows around 130,000 clones, around 85% found once; its top ten account for approximately 6.7%. General study results and limits: It was in a later analysis that TCR association rates were seen to vary by HLA locus, highest for DRB1 and lowest for HLA-C. Rare TCR sequences dominated, though some public TCRs recurred in many donors.

CDR1 and CDR2 from the germline V gene are MNHNS and SASEGT. V lost 4 bases, J lost 1 base, and 4 bases lay in between. This CDR3 spans 12 amino acids. The sequencing sample was made of PBMCs. This TCR was sampled from a woman aged 25 to 39 in good health and CMV-seropositive. This chain links TRBV6-1 with TRBJ1-1, with D unclear. The CDR3 bases are TGTGCCAGCAGTGCCGGGAACACTGAAGCTTTCTTT. Encoded protein: CASSAGNTEAFF.